This T cell receptor (beta chain) was profiled in a study of blood T cell repertoires in COVID-19. About the study: Spain, Italy and the United States supplied samples that represented acute and convalescent COVID-19. PBMCs, B-cell-depleted T cells, or T cells were the source of the cDNA or gDNA that made up the material.

Authors' analysis steps: Using reference gene primer amplification, nucleated cell counts were estimated. TCRdb's copy holds only in-frame clones and misses some; the assay was immunoSEQ multiplex PCR. The DNA was the basis for D and trimming; V, J and clone size are from that table. The table includes about 75,000 clones, 85% to 90% detected once. CDR1 and CDR2 (germline): MGHDK, SYGVNS. The ends were cut back, 3 bases at V and 0 bases at J, with 10 bases in the middle. The CDR3 loop spans 15 amino acids. The clonotype was recovered from a human donor in a cohort sampled during active COVID-19. The V and J genes are TRBV25-1 and TRBJ2-3, with D possibly TRBD1 on 5 matching bases. The sequenced sample was peripheral blood. Written as DNA, the CDR3 is TGTGCCAGCAGTGATAGGGGATTAAGCACAGATACGCAGTATTTT. Translating it yields CASSDRGLSTDTQYF.